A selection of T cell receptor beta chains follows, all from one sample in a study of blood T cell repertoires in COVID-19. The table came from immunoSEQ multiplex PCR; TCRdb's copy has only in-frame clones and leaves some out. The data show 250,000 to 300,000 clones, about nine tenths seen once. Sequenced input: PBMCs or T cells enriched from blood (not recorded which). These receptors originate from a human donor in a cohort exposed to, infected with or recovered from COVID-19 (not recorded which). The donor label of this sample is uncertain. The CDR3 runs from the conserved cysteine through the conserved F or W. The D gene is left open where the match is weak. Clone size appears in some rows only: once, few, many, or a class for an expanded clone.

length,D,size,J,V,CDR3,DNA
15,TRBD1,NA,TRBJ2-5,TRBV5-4,CASSLRTGRQETQYF,TGTGCCAGCAGCTTGCGGACAGGGCGCCAAGAGACCCAGTACTTC
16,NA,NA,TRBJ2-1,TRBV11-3,CASSSGTGRFYNEQFF,TGTGCCAGCAGCTCCGGTACAGGCAGGTTTTACAATGAGCAGTTCTTC
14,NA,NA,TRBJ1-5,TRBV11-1,CASSFKGVNQPQHF,TGTGCCAGCAGCTTTAAGGGGGTCAATCAGCCCCAGCATTTT
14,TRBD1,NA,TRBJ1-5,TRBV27,CASTTVRGNQPQHF,TGTGCCAGCACCACCGTCAGGGGGAATCAGCCCCAGCATTTT
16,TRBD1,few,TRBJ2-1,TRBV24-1,CATSDSRDREYNEQFF,TGTGCCACCAGTGATTCCCGGGACAGGGAATACAATGAGCAGTTCTTC
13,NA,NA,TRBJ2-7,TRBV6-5,CASSYTGSYEQYF,TGTGCCAGCAGTTACACCGGCTCCTACGAGCAGTACTTC
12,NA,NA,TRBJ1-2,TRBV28,CASSSRGRGYTF,TGTGCCAGCAGTTCACGAGGGCGCGGCTACACCTTC
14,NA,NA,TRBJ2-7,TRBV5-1,CASSLLGDSYEQYF,TGCGCCAGCAGCTTGTTGGGAGACTCCTACGAGCAGTACTTC
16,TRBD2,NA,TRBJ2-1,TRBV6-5,CASSSPSGGSYNEQFF,TGTGCCAGCAGTTCTCCTAGCGGGGGTTCCTACAATGAGCAGTTCTTC
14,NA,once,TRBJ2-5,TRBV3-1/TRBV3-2,CASSQGGPRETQYF,TGTGCCAGCAGCCAGGGGGGGCCGCGGGAGACCCAGTACTTC
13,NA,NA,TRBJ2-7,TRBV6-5,CASSPGLSYEQYF,TGTGCCAGCAGCCCGGGACTCAGCTACGAGCAGTACTTC
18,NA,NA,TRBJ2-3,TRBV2,CASSERVRIGFSTDTQYF,TGTGCCAGCAGTGAGCGGGTGAGGATAGGATTTAGCACAGATACGCAGTATTTT
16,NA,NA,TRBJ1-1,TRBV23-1,CASRRVTQAMNTEAFF,TGCGCCAGCAGACGAGTCACCCAGGCGATGAACACTGAAGCTTTCTTT
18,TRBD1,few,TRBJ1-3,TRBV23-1,CASSRGTGRRKDGNTIYF,TGCGCCAGCAGTCGGGGGACAGGGAGGAGGAAGGATGGAAACACCATATATTTT
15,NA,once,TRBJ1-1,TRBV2,CASSLAGPGITEAFF,TGTGCCAGCAGTCTAGCTGGACCGGGAATCACTGAAGCTTTCTTT